These 12 T cell receptor beta chains were all obtained from the same sample, sequenced in a study of somatic mutations in cytotoxic T cells in rheumatoid arthritis. TCRdb's copy holds only in-frame clones and misses some; the assay was immunoSEQ multiplex PCR. The sample shows more than 25,000 clones, roughly 82% of them seen only once. Specimen: CD8+ T cells sorted from blood. The receptors come from a man aged 45-65 years in good health.

The chain couples TRBV2 to TRBJ1-1; D gene ambiguous. V lost 6 bases and J lost 3, with 11 bases in between. The CDR3 runs to 13 residues. Germline-derived CDR1 and CDR2 are SNHLY and FYNNEI. In DNA form, the CDR3 reads TGTGCCAGCAGGGACCCGCTCCACACTGAAGCTTTCTTT. Residues: CASRDPLHTEAFF.

The V and J genes are TRBV7-9 and TRBJ1-4; possibly TRBD1 for D (5 bases). Trimming pared 1 base from V and 8 bases from J, leaving 17 bases between. CDR3 length: 16 residues. Germline V CDR1 and CDR2: SEHNR, FQNEAQ (reference sequence). The CDR3 DNA sequence: TGTGCCAGCAGCTTAGTGGGGACCCCGTCGGTGGAAAAACTGTTTTTT. Encoded protein: CASSLVGTPSVEKLFF.

The V and J genes are TRBV11-2 and TRBJ2-3; 7 bases map to TRBD1. With 5 bases clipped from V and 0 bases from J, the junction kept 11 bases outside the gene matches. Germline loops: CDR1 SGHAT, CDR2 FQNNGV. CDR3 size: 17 residues. The CDR3 bases are TGTGCCAGCAGCCCAGGGGGACGAGGGATTAGCACAGATACGCAGTATTTT. It yields the protein CASSPGGRGISTDTQYF.

Concerning this clone: Compared with germline, one end of the junction differs, possibly owing to a read error. J is TRBJ2-1 and V is TRBV7-7; 7 nucleotides agree with TRBD1. The CDR3 has 16 residues. Germline V gene sequence: CDR1 SSHAT, CDR2 FNYEAQ (reference sequence). This CDR3 reads CASSEDRALSYNEQFF. In nucleotides, the CDR3 is TGTGCTAGCAGCGAAGACAGGGCCCTTTCCTACAATGAGCAGTTCTTC.

V gene TRBV13 combines with J gene TRBJ2-1; D is undetermined. CDR3 size: 14 residues. Looked up from germline, CDR1 is PRHDT and CDR2 is FYEKMQ (reference sequence). V was trimmed by 3 bases and J by 5 bases, leaving 11 bases between them. CDR3 coding DNA: TGTGCCAGCAGCTTTGGAGTTGGTAACAATGAGCAGTTCTTC. This sequence encodes CASSFGVGNNEQFF.

The V and J genes are TRBV9 and TRBJ2-1; weak D call: TRBD2 (5 bases). V lost 4 bases, J lost 8 bases, and 16 bases lay in between. CDR1 SGDLS and CDR2 YYNGEE come from the germline V gene. This CDR3 contains 14 residues. The CDR3 spells CASSLEGAWDEQFF. The DNA for the CDR3 is TGTGCCAGCAGCCTAGAGGGAGCTTGGGATGAGCAGTTCTTC.

The chain combines TRBV27 with TRBJ2-1; the match to TRBD2 covers 7 bases. The CDR3 has 15 amino acids. With 5 bases clipped from V and 1 base from J, the junction kept 5 bases outside the gene matches. Germline CDR1 reads MNHEY; CDR2 reads SMNVEV (reference sequence). Here the CDR3 reads CASSLSGASYNEQFF. The CDR3 DNA reads TGTGCCAGCAGTCTAAGCGGGGCATCCTACAATGAGCAGTTCTTC.

The chain has TRBV7-9 and TRBJ2-1, with 12 bases lining up with TRBD2. Germline V gene sequence: CDR1 SEHNR, CDR2 FQNEAQ (reference sequence). CDR3 size: 17 residues. After removal of 5 bases from V and 4 bases from J, the junction contained 9 bases not matched to a gene. The CDR3 coding sequence is TGTGCCAGCAGCCCTAATCTAGCGGGAGGGTTTTACAATGAGCAGTTCTTC. Translated: CASSPNLAGGFYNEQFF.

The genes are TRBV5-6 and TRBJ1-5; TRBD1 agrees at 7 bases. V lost 4 bases, J lost 4 bases, and 17 bases stayed unmatched. Germline V gene sequence: CDR1 SGHDT, CDR2 YYEEEE. The CDR3 extends over 18 amino acids. This CDR3 reads CASSLAGTEAFGNQPQHF. The CDR3 DNA reads as TGTGCCAGCAGCCTTGCAGGGACAGAAGCTTTTGGGAATCAGCCCCAGCATTTT.

The chain joins TRBV6-1 to TRBJ1-6; no reliable D call. The CDR3 covers 13 residues. Germline V CDR1 and CDR2: MNHNS, SASEGT. V gave up 1 base and J gave up 16 bases, with 14 bases separating them. The CDR3: CASSEVRRTGLHF. The CDR3 coding sequence is TGTGCCAGCAGTGAAGTGAGAAGAACCGGTCTCCACTTT.

The chain links TRBV15 to TRBJ1-2; no clear D. CDR1 is LNHNV and CDR2 is YYDKDF in the germline V gene (reference sequence). Trimming removed 2 bases from V and 3 bases from J, with 19 bases in between. The CDR3 has 17 amino acids. The CDR3 reads CATSRTRVDPRDYGYTF. The DNA for the CDR3 is TGTGCCACCAGCAGAACCCGCGTGGACCCAAGGGACTATGGCTACACCTTC.

The V call is TRBV4-1, the J call TRBJ1-4; D is possibly TRBD1 (5 bases). Germline CDR1 and CDR2: MGHRA and YSYEKL. The germline V and J ends were trimmed by 4 bases and 0 bases, with 15 bases remaining between them. CDR3 length: 17 residues. This CDR3 is CASSPIGTAATNEKLFF. The CDR3 DNA sequence: TGCGCCAGCAGCCCCATAGGGACCGCGGCAACTAATGAAAAACTGTTTTTT.